The clone carrying this TCR beta chain came up many times. The target antigen is unknown. CDR1 is SGHVS, CDR2 FNYEAQ, per germline. The CDR3 runs to 13 residues. V lost 5 bases to trimming and J lost 4 bases, with 11 bases between them. The sample comes from a study of T cells after yellow fever vaccination. Study-wide background: Preparation of fractions with low cell numbers was performed using SMART-Seq v4 Ultra Low Input. Study outcomes and limitations: Weaker, the secondary response peaked sooner, at day 5 versus 15. Booster sampling recovered most clones from primary vaccination (nearly 98% CD4, approximately 88% CD8).

Synthesis of TCR cDNA relied on 5'RACE template switching, which attached a universal primer site and UMIs. TCRdb called the 5' RACE reads again in MiXCR, with one record for every CDR3 protein. The sample yields approximately 550,000 distinct CDR3 sequences, roughly 21% seen once. This chain connects TRBV7-6 to TRBJ2-5; D may be TRBD1 (6 bases). Sequenced here: PBMCs, sampled 15 days after the yellow fever booster vaccination. The source of this sequence is a man aged 25-45 years who received the YFV17D yellow fever vaccine. The CDR3 protein is CASSNRGRETQYF. The CDR3 DNA follows: TGTGCCAGCAGCAATAGGGGGAGAGAGACCCAGTACTTC.